This is a list of T cell receptor beta chains from one sample in a study of cytomegalovirus exposure and HLA in healthy donors. Assay used: immunoSEQ multiplex PCR; TCRdb lists only in-frame clones, some missing. The repertoire holds fewer than 350,000 clones, with 88% as singletons. The sequencing sample was made of PBMCs. The source of these receptors is a woman under 30 in good health and CMV-seronegative. Both conserved end residues are part of each CDR3. The D gene is left open where the match is weak. Expanded clones are given a class, and other clones once, few, many or no size at all.

>.|TRBV18|.|TRBJ2-4
CASSPRGLAKNIQYF
TGTGCCAGCTCACCAAGGGGACTAGCCAAAAACATTCAGTACTTC
>TRBD1|TRBV29-1|.|TRBJ1-2
CSVEDRGQGVYGYTF
TGCAGCGTTGAAGATAGAGGACAGGGTGTCTATGGCTACACCTTC
>.|TRBV10-1|.|TRBJ1-1
CASGSDTEAFF
TGCGCCAGCGGGAGTGACACTGAAGCTTTCTTT
>.|TRBV5-4|.|TRBJ2-1
CASSSGLLNEQFF
TGTGCCAGCAGCTCCGGACTACTAAATGAGCAGTTCTTC
>TRBD1|TRBV4-3|.|TRBJ2-5
CASSQDLDRAAQYF
TGCGCCAGCAGCCAAGATCTGGACAGGGCTGCCCAGTACTTC
>TRBD2|TRBV2|few|TRBJ2-2
CASKGLAAVTDTGELFF
TGTGCCAGCAAGGGACTAGCGGCCGTGACCGACACCGGGGAGCTGTTTTTT
>.|TRBV6-5|.|TRBJ1-1
CASSLAGATNTEAFF
TGTGCCAGCAGTTTGGCGGGGGCGACGAACACTGAAGCTTTCTTT
>TRBD1|TRBV12-5|.|TRBJ2-7
CASGLGQGETYEQYF
TGTGCTAGTGGTTTGGGACAGGGGGAAACCTACGAGCAGTACTTC
>TRBD1|TRBV5-1|few|TRBJ2-7
CASSTAGGPYEQYF
TGCGCCAGCAGCACGGCAGGGGGACCCTACGAGCAGTACTTC
>.|TRBV6-5|once|TRBJ1-2
CASSPDRYGYTF
TGTGCCAGCAGCCCAGACAGATATGGCTACACCTTC
>TRBD2|TRBV5-6|.|TRBJ2-7
CASSLATGGAYEQYF
TGTGCCAGCAGCTTGGCAACGGGGGGAGCCTACGAGCAGTACTTC
>TRBD1|TRBV11-2|.|TRBJ1-6
CASSPQTGPSPLHF
TGTGCCAGCAGCCCGCAGACAGGGCCTTCACCCCTCCACTTT
>TRBD1|TRBV6-6|.|TRBJ2-7
CASSLTGIAYEQYF
TGTGCCAGCAGTTTGACAGGGATAGCCTACGAGCAGTACTTC
>TRBD1|TRBV5-1|.|TRBJ1-1
CASSLAMQGARGLAFF
TGCGCCAGCAGCTTAGCGATGCAGGGGGCGCGTGGCCTAGCTTTCTTT
>.|TRBV28|few|TRBJ2-7
CASSYREYYEQYF
TGTGCCAGCAGCTACCGGGAATACTACGAGCAGTACTTC
>.|TRBV2|.|TRBJ1-1
CASRDGSEAFF
TGTGCCAGCCGCGACGGGAGCGAAGCTTTCTTT
>.|TRBV9|few|TRBJ1-2
CATKSGPYGYTF
TGTGCCACCAAATCTGGCCCCTATGGCTACACCTTC
>.|TRBV2|.|TRBJ2-6
CASSYSGANVLTF
TGTGCCAGCAGTTACTCTGGGGCCAACGTCCTGACTTTC
>TRBD2|TRBV12-5|.|TRBJ2-3
CASGLLLAGGPDTQYF
TGTGCTAGTGGTTTGCTCCTAGCGGGAGGGCCAGATACGCAGTATTTT
>TRBD1|TRBV6-6|.|TRBJ1-6
CASNDRDNSPLHF
TGTGCCAGCAACGACAGGGACAATTCACCCCTCCACTTT
>.|TRBV28|once|TRBJ2-7
CASSKDISLYF
TGTGCCAGCAGTAAAGACATCAGTCTGTACTTC
>TRBD2|TRBV13|.|TRBJ2-3
CASSSKPGLAGGVPDTQYF
TGTGCCAGCAGCTCAAAACCGGGACTAGCGGGAGGAGTACCAGATACGCAGTATTTT
>.|TRBV6-1|.|TRBJ2-1
CASTLGFTFF
TGTGCCAGCACCCTAGGCTTTACATTCTTC
>TRBD1|TRBV14|.|TRBJ2-5
CASSQKGAGETQYF
TGTGCCAGCAGCCAAAAGGGGGCCGGGGAGACCCAGTACTTC
>.|TRBV19|.|TRBJ1-1
CASSIEGAENTEAFF
TGTGCCAGTAGTATTGAAGGGGCAGAGAACACTGAAGCTTTCTTT
>.|TRBV19|.|TRBJ2-5
CASSIRQFGRAETQYF
TGTGCCAGTAGTATCCGACAGTTCGGTAGGGCTGAGACCCAGTACTTC
>.|TRBV6-4|.|TRBJ1-6
CATPRAGRDVDSPLHF
TGTGCCACACCTAGGGCGGGGAGGGACGTTGATTCACCCCTCCACTTT
>.|TRBV5-1|.|TRBJ2-7
CASSLEVQAPTYEQYF
TGCGCCAGCAGCTTGGAGGTCCAGGCGCCAACCTACGAGCAGTACTTC
>TRBD1|TRBV19|.|TRBJ1-1
CASSISGTGLGNTEAFF
TGTGCCAGTAGTATATCCGGGACAGGGCTGGGGAACACTGAAGCTTTCTTT
>.|TRBV6-5|once|TRBJ2-7
CASRADRYYEQYF
TGTGCCAGCAGGGCCGACAGGTACTACGAGCAGTACTTC
>.|TRBV27|.|TRBJ1-5
CASRLLGAGQPQHF
TGTGCCAGCAGGCTGCTGGGAGCCGGTCAGCCCCAGCATTTT
>.|TRBV28|.|TRBJ2-4
CASNTLWAQGNIQYF
TGTGCCAGCAATACCCTGTGGGCCCAGGGGAACATTCAGTACTTC
>TRBD1|TRBV30|few|TRBJ1-5
CAWRGQVGNQPQHF
TGTGCCTGGAGGGGACAGGTTGGAAATCAGCCCCAGCATTTT
>.|TRBV28|.|TRBJ1-2
CASSFGVLRRANYGYTF
TGTGCCAGCAGTTTTGGGGTTTTGCGCAGGGCTAACTATGGCTACACCTTC
>.|TRBV7-2|.|TRBJ2-7
CASSPNQGKGHEQYF
TGTGCCAGCAGCCCCAATCAGGGAAAAGGGCACGAGCAGTACTTC
>TRBD2|TRBV2|.|TRBJ2-2
CASSTRTSGNTGELFF
TGTGCCAGCAGTACCAGGACTAGCGGGAACACCGGGGAGCTGTTTTTT
>.|TRBV28|.|TRBJ2-1
CASSLMTGFLFF
TGTGCCAGCAGTTTAATGACGGGGTTCCTGTTCTTC
>TRBD1|TRBV27|.|TRBJ1-5
CASSLGQGRGQPQHF
TGTGCCAGCAGCCTAGGACAGGGTCGAGGTCAGCCCCAGCATTTT
>.|TRBV19|.|TRBJ2-3
CASSVSADTQYF
TGTGCCAGTAGTGTAAGCGCAGATACGCAGTATTTT
>.|TRBV4-1|.|TRBJ1-5
CASSQGQNNQPQHF
TGCGCCAGCAGCCAAGGCCAGAATAATCAGCCCCAGCATTTT
>.|TRBV25-1|.|TRBJ1-1
CASSAHTGQPGNTEAFF
TGTGCCAGCAGTGCTCATACGGGACAACCCGGGAACACTGAAGCTTTCTTT
>TRBD1|TRBV28|once|TRBJ1-1
CASRLTGQLNTEAFF
TGTGCCAGCAGGTTAACGGGACAGTTGAACACTGAAGCTTTCTTT
>.|TRBV28|.|TRBJ1-5
CASSSNPPRREGQPQHF
TGTGCCAGCAGTTCCAACCCCCCCCGCAGGGAGGGTCAGCCCCAGCATTTT
>TRBD1|TRBV4-1|.|TRBJ1-4
CASSQPRDRGKKLFF
TGCGCCAGCAGCCAACCCCGGGACAGGGGGAAAAAACTGTTTTTT
>.|TRBV4-1|.|TRBJ1-1
CASSQLWHANTEAFF
TGCGCCAGCAGCCAACTGTGGCACGCGAACACTGAAGCTTTCTTT
>.|TRBV6-5|.|TRBJ2-2
CASSYGSANGELFF
TGTGCCAGCAGTTACGGGTCAGCGAACGGGGAGCTGTTTTTT
>TRBD2|TRBV19|.|TRBJ2-7
CASSIIAGGSSYEQYF
TGTGCCAGTAGTATAATCGCGGGAGGAAGCTCCTACGAGCAGTACTTC
>.|TRBV6-5|many|TRBJ2-7
CASSGGYEQYF
TGTGCCAGCAGTGGGGGGTACGAGCAGTACTTC
>.|TRBV15|.|TRBJ1-1
CATSRDLSEGYMNTEAFF
TGTGCCACCAGCAGAGATTTAAGTGAGGGCTATATGAACACTGAAGCTTTCTTT
>TRBD2|TRBV2|.|TRBJ2-3
CASSRKTSGRGTSTDTQYF
TGTGCCAGCAGTCGAAAGACTAGCGGGAGGGGAACAAGCACAGATACGCAGTATTTT